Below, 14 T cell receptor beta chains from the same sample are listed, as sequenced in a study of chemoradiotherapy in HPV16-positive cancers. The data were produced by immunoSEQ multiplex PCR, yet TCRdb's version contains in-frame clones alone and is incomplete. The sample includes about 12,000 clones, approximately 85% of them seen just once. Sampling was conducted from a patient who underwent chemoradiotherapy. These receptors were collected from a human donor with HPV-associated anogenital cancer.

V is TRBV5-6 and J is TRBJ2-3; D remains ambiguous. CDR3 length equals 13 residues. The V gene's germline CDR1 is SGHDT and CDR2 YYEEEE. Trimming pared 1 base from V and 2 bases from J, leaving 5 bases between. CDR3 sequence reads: CASSLIYTDTQYF. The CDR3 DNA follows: TGTGCCAGCAGCTTGATCTACACAGATACGCAGTATTTT.

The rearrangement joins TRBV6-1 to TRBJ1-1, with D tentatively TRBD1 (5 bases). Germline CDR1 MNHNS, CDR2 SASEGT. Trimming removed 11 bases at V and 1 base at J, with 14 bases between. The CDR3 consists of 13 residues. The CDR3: CASSSTENTEAFF. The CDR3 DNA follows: TGTGCCTCCTCCTCGACAGAGAACACTGAAGCTTTCTTT.

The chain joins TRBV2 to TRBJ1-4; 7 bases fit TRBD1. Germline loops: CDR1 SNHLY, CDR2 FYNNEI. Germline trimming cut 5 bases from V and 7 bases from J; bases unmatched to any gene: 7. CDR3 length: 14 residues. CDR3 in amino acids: CASSRQGRGEKLFF. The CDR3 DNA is TGTGCCAGCAGTCGACAGGGTCGGGGTGAAAAACTGTTTTTT.

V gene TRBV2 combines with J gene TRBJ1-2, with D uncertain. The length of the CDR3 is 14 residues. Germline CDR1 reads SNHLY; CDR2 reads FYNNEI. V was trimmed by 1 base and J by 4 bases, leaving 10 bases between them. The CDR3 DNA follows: TGTGCCAGCAGTGAAGAGGCGGTCCTCTATGGCTACACCTTC. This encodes CASSEEAVLYGYTF.

In DNA form, the CDR3 reads TGTGCCAGCAGCCTTGGTCGTGGCAACTCCTACGAGCAGTACTTC. It specifies CASSLGRGNSYEQYF. The V gene is TRBV11-2, the J gene TRBJ2-7, with D unresolved. The V gene lost 5 bases and the J gene lost 0 bases, with 14 bases spanning the gap. This CDR3 is built from 15 residues. CDR1 is SGHAT and CDR2 is FQNNGV in the germline V gene. Full variable domain (remainder filled in from reference TRBV11-2 and TRBJ2-7): EAGVAQSPRYKIIEKRQSVAFWCNPISGHATLYWYQQILGQGPKLLIQFQNNGVVDDSQLPKDRFSAERLKGVDSTLKIQPAKLEDSAVYLCASSLGRGNSYEQYFGPGTRLTVT.

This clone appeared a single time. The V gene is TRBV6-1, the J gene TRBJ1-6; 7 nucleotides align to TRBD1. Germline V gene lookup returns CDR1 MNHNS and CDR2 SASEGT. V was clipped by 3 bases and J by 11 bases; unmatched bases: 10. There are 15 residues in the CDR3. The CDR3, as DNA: TGTGCCAGCAGTGAGCAGGGGGGACAGAATACACCCCTCCACTTT. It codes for CASSEQGGQNTPLHF.

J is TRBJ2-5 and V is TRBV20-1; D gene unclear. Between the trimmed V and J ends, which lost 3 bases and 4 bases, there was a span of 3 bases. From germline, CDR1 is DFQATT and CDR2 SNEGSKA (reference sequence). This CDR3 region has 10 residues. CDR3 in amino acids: CSASIETQYF. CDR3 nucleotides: TGCAGTGCTAGTATAGAGACCCAGTACTTC.

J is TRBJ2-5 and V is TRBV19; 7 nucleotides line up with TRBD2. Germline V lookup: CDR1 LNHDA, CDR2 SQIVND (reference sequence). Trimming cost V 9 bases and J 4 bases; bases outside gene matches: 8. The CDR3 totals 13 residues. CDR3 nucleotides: TGTGCCAGCAGCACTAGCGCTCTAGAGACCCAGTACTTC. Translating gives CASSTSALETQYF.

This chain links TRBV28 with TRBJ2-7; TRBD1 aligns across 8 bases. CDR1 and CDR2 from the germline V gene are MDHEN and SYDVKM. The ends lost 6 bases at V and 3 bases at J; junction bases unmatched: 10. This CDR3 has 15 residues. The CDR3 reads CASRETGGSDYEQYF. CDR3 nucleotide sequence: TGTGCCAGCAGGGAAACAGGGGGTAGCGACTACGAGCAGTACTTC. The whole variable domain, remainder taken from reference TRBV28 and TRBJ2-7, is DVKVTQSSRYLVKRTGEKVFLECVQDMDHENMFWYRQDPGLGLRLIYFSYDVKMKEKGDIPEGYSVSREKKERFSLILESASTNQTSMYLCASRETGGSDYEQYFGPGTRLTVT.

CDR3 nucleotides: TGTGCCAGCAGCTTGGGGTTCACTGAAGCTTTCTTT. It codes for CASSLGFTEAFF. The J gene is TRBJ1-1, the V gene TRBV7-9; D call uncertain. This CDR3 has 12 amino acids. Germline CDR1 and CDR2: SEHNR and FQNEAQ (reference sequence). Trimming removed 3 bases from V and 4 bases from J, with 6 bases in between. The variable domain in full, with the rest retrieved from reference TRBV7-9 and TRBJ1-1, is DTGVSQNPRHKITKRGQNVTFRCDPISEHNRLYWYRQTLGQGPEFLTYFQNEAQLEKSRLLSDRFSAERPKGSFSTLEIQRTEQGDSAMYLCASSLGFTEAFFGQGTRLTVV.

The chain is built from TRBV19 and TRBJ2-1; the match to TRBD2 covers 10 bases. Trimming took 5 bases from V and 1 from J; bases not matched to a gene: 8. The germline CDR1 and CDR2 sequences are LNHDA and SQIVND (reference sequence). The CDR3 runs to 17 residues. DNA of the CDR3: TGTGCCAGTAGTTTGGTAGCGGGGGGACAATCCTACAATGAGCAGTTCTTC. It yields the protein CASSLVAGGQSYNEQFF.

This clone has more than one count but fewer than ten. The CDR3 here is CASSSGQFYGYTF. In nucleotides, the CDR3 is TGTGCCAGCAGTTCGGGACAATTCTATGGCTACACCTTC. The V gene is TRBV27, the J gene TRBJ1-2; possibly TRBD1 for D (6 bases). Trimming pared 4 bases from V and 4 bases from J, leaving 10 bases between. The CDR3 has 13 amino acids. CDR1 is MNHEY and CDR2 is SMNVEV in the germline V gene (reference sequence).

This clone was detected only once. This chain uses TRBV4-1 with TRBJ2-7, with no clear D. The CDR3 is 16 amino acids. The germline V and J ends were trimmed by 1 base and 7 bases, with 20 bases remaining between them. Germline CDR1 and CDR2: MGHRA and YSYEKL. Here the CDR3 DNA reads TGCGCCAGCAGCCAAGTGTCGCCCGGGCTTCGTAGGGAGCAGTACTTC. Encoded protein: CASSQVSPGLRREQYF.

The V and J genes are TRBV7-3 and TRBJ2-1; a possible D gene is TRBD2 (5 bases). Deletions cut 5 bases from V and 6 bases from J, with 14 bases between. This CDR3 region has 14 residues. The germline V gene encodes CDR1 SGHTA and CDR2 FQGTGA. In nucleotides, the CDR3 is TGTGCCAGCAGCCCGGGATCGCAACGCAATGAGCAGTTCTTC. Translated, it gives CASSPGSQRNEQFF.